These T cell receptor beta chains were read from a single sample in a study. TCRdb re-called the RT-PCR reads through MiXCR, storing one row per CDR3 protein. The data show hundreds of thousands of distinct CDR3 sequences, 14% seen once. Sequenced sample: memory CD4+ T cells from blood. Source of these receptors: a female donor in good health, serving as a healthy control. CDR3s include the opening cysteine and the closing phenylalanine or tryptophan. Each record gives: J gene, D gene, V gene, CDR3 protein. A D gene is named only where the DNA matches it firmly.

j_call: TRBJ2-5
d_call: NA
v_call: TRBV20-1
cdr3_aa: CSARRQPYQETQYF

j_call: TRBJ2-3
d_call: NA
v_call: TRBV20-1
cdr3_aa: CSARRSAARTDTQYF

j_call: TRBJ2-7
d_call: NA
v_call: TRBV2
cdr3_aa: CASSVGLVYEQYF

j_call: TRBJ2-7
d_call: TRBD2
v_call: TRBV18
cdr3_aa: CASSQTSGPLSSYEQYF

j_call: TRBJ1-3
d_call: NA
v_call: TRBV18
cdr3_aa: CASSPPGLSGNTIYF

j_call: TRBJ1-6
d_call: NA
v_call: TRBV20-1
cdr3_aa: CSARVSSSYNSPLHF

j_call: TRBJ1-1
d_call: NA
v_call: TRBV6-5
cdr3_aa: CASSYLRDIGSAFF

j_call: TRBJ2-7
d_call: TRBD2
v_call: TRBV19
cdr3_aa: CASSRLAGQISYEQYF

j_call: TRBJ2-3
d_call: TRBD2
v_call: TRBV4-3
cdr3_aa: CASSQDSSRAGDTDTQYF

j_call: TRBJ2-7
d_call: TRBD2
v_call: TRBV3-1
cdr3_aa: CASSSSAGVGEQYF

j_call: TRBJ2-1
d_call: TRBD1
v_call: TRBV20-1
cdr3_aa: CSAPGQKYNEQFF

j_call: TRBJ2-1
d_call: NA
v_call: TRBV7-7
cdr3_aa: CASSPDRQQSGSSRRFF

j_call: NA
d_call: TRBD1
v_call: TRBV11-2
cdr3_aa: CASSFGQAQEQYF

j_call: TRBJ2-5
d_call: NA
v_call: TRBV6-5
cdr3_aa: CASSYHAGEAGETQYF

j_call: TRBJ2-3
d_call: NA
v_call: TRBV7-9
cdr3_aa: CASSPQTAADTQYF

j_call: TRBJ2-5
d_call: TRBD1
v_call: TRBV27
cdr3_aa: CASSVGTGGETQYF

j_call: TRBJ2-5
d_call: TRBD2
v_call: TRBV20-1
cdr3_aa: CSAPEVLAGGPKETQYF

j_call: TRBJ1-3
d_call: TRBD1
v_call: TRBV7-2
cdr3_aa: CASSLERTGVGNTIYF

j_call: TRBJ1-4
d_call: NA
v_call: TRBV2
cdr3_aa: CASSERGAGEKLFF

j_call: TRBJ1-1
d_call: NA
v_call: TRBV7-2
cdr3_aa: CASSLTRGNTEAFF

j_call: TRBJ1-1
d_call: NA
v_call: TRBV12-3/TRBV12-4
cdr3_aa: CASSDTPGLANTEAFF

j_call: TRBJ2-3
d_call: NA
v_call: TRBV11-3
cdr3_aa: CASRKARADTQYF

j_call: TRBJ2-1
d_call: NA
v_call: TRBV20-1
cdr3_aa: CSVQGGDRAYEQFF

j_call: TRBJ2-7
d_call: NA
v_call: TRBV7-3
cdr3_aa: CASSADQGGWSKQYF

j_call: TRBJ2-7
d_call: TRBD1
v_call: TRBV5-1
cdr3_aa: CASSDLPVDRAYEQYF

j_call: TRBJ2-3
d_call: NA
v_call: TRBV5-1
cdr3_aa: CASSLEQGTQYF